Presented here are 10 T cell receptor beta chains from one specimen sequenced in a study of CD8+ T cells in alopecia areata. Treatment noted: oral pan-JAK inhibitor, 5-10 mg twice daily. cDNA prepared by RNA extraction and subsequent reverse transcription served as the template for sequencing. The method was immunoSEQ multiplex PCR; TCRdb's version includes in-frame clones alone and lacks a portion of them. The sample shows 200,000 or so clones, 30% to 40% of them seen only once. This material consisted of CD4+ T cells sorted from blood, taken at roughly week 30, from a patient treated with tofacitinib. These receptor sequences come from a human donor with alopecia areata.

The rearrangement uses TRBV6-5 and TRBJ1-1; D unresolved. V was cut by 2 bases and J by 4 bases, with 11 bases left in between. This CDR3 has 14 amino acids. The germline V gene has CDR1 MNHEY and CDR2 SVGAGI. The CDR3: CASSYDIGATEAFF. CDR3 coding DNA: TGTGCCAGCAGTTACGACATAGGCGCCACTGAAGCTTTCTTT.

The chain has TRBV25-1 and TRBJ2-7; D perhaps matches TRBD2 (6 bases). CDR1 MGHDK and CDR2 SYGVNS come from the germline V gene. The CDR3 covers 14 residues. V dropped 6 bases and J dropped 2 bases, with 14 bases sitting between them. The CDR3 region is CASRRDGLTYEQYF. The CDR3 region has the DNA TGTGCCAGCAGGCGGGACGGCCTAACCTACGAGCAGTACTTC.

The J gene is TRBJ2-5, the V gene TRBV5-1; 7 bases match TRBD1. This CDR3 comprises 17 residues. Germline V gene lookup returns CDR1 SGHRS and CDR2 YFSETQ. J lost 2 bases, V lost 4 bases, and 14 bases had no gene match. The CDR3 loop reads CASSQATGWDRQETQYF. DNA for the CDR3: TGCGCCAGCAGCCAAGCGACAGGGTGGGATCGGCAAGAGACCCAGTACTTC.

Here the CDR3 reads CAWNFGDGYTF. In nucleotides, the CDR3 is TGTGCCTGGAACTTCGGGGATGGCTACACCTTC. The J gene is TRBJ1-2, the V gene TRBV30; D unresolved. Germline V gene sequence: CDR1 GTSNPN, CDR2 SVGIG (reference sequence). The V and J ends lost 4 bases and 6 bases respectively, with 9 bases between them. This CDR3 is built from 11 residues. Complete variable domain (other parts from reference TRBV30 and TRBJ1-2): SQTIHQWPATLVQPVGSPLSLECTVEGTSNPNLYWYRQAAGRGLQLLFYSVGIGQISSEVPQNLSASRPQDRQFILSSKKLLLSDSGFYLCAWNFGDGYTFGSGTRLTVV.

This clone has a handful of counts. The chain is built from TRBV30 and TRBJ2-2; D not certain. This CDR3 is 13 amino acids long. Trimming took 8 bases from V and 4 from J, leaving 14 bases between them. Germline values: CDR1 GTSNPN, CDR2 SVGIG (reference sequence). CDR3 DNA: TGTGCCGGCAGGCGTCGTGTCACCGGGGAGCTGTTTTTT. Translated, it gives CAGRRRVTGELFF.

This clone has a handful of counts. This chain links TRBV7-3 with TRBJ1-6, with D uncertain. The CDR3 has 15 amino acids. Germline CDR1 reads SGHTA; CDR2 reads FQGTGA. V was cut by 3 bases and J by 7 bases, with 13 bases left in between. DNA for the CDR3: TGTGCCAGCAGCTTGGAGGGAGGTAGAAATTCACCCCTCCACTTT. Translation: CASSLEGGRNSPLHF.

The sample holds a few counts of this clone. The chain links TRBV11-2 to TRBJ1-1, with 12 positions matching TRBD1. CDR1 and CDR2 from the germline V gene are SGHAT and FQNNGV. Losses at the gene ends were 5 bases for V and 7 bases for J; bases not matched to a gene: 11. This CDR3 has 16 amino acids. The CDR3 is CASSDTGTGGFHEAFF. The CDR3 DNA reads as TGTGCCAGCAGCGATACCGGGACAGGGGGCTTCCATGAAGCTTTCTTT. The full variable domain, in which reference TRBV11-2 and TRBJ1-1 provide the parts outside the CDR3, is EAGVAQSPRYKIIEKRQSVAFWCNPISGHATLYWYQQILGQGPKLLIQFQNNGVVDDSQLPKDRFSAERLKGVDSTLKIQPAKLEDSAVYLCASSDTGTGGFHEAFFGQGTRLTVV.

The chain is built from TRBV19 and TRBJ1-2, with 9 bases aligning to TRBD1. There are 14 residues in the CDR3. Per the germline V gene, CDR1 is LNHDA and CDR2 is SQIVND (reference sequence). The ends lost 3 bases at V and 8 bases at J; junction bases unmatched: 7. The CDR3 coding sequence is TGTGCCAGTAGTATCTTGGGACAGGGCGGCGGCTACACCTTC. Its protein product is CASSILGQGGGYTF.

The V call is TRBV6-1, the J call TRBJ1-1; TRBD1 is a possible D gene (6 bases). This CDR3 region has 14 residues. Germline loops: CDR1 MNHNS, CDR2 SASEGT. V lost 6 bases and J lost 4, with 15 bases in between. The CDR3 DNA follows: TGTGCCAGCAGCCGACAGGCCAGCACCACTGAAGCTTTCTTT. Protein sequence: CASSRQASTTEAFF.

In its sample, this clone was seen a few times. The CDR3 region has the DNA TGTGCCAGCCAGGGGGCATGGGGAGCTTTCTTT. Translation gives CASQGAWGAFF. The chain is built from TRBV19 and TRBJ1-1; 8 nucleotides agree with TRBD1. The germline CDR1 and CDR2 sequences are LNHDA and SQIVND (reference sequence). The CDR3 spans 11 residues. V shed 9 bases and J 10 bases; nucleotides not matched to a gene: 7.